Listed here are 15 T cell receptor beta chains from one sample, sequenced in a study of identical twins. TCRdb reprocessed the 5' RACE reads with MiXCR, giving one entry per CDR3 protein. Of 400,000 to 550,000 distinct CDR3 sequences in the sample, roughly an eighth were seen once. This same sample was also taken into another study, of yellow fever vaccine responses in identical twins.

Sequenced input: CD4+ T cells sorted from blood. These receptor sequences come from a woman under 30 in good health.

Many counts were recorded for this clonotype. J is TRBJ1-1 and V is TRBV12-3 or TRBV12-4, with 7 bases aligning to TRBD1. The CDR3 contains 16 residues. J was trimmed by 3 bases and V by 2 bases; bases with no gene match: 9. The chain's CDR3 is CASSLSVPGGDTEAFF. The CDR3 nucleotides are TGTGCCAGCAGTTTATCGGTCCCAGGGGGGGACACTGAAGCTTTCTTT.

The chain links TRBV6-1 to TRBJ2-7; TRBD2 matches at 7 bases. The CDR3 length is 14 residues. The V segment lost 7 bases and the J segment 0 bases; nucleotides outside the gene matches: 6. CDR1 and CDR2 (germline): MNHNS, SASEGT. CDR3 nucleotide sequence: TGTGCCAGCACCCGCGGCGGGAGCTCCTACGAGCAGTACTTC. Encoded protein: CASTRGGSSYEQYF.

DNA for the CDR3: TGTGCCAGCAGCTTGGTGGGCAGGGCGGACTACAATGAGCAGTTCTTC. Translated, it gives CASSLVGRADYNEQFF. The chain employs TRBV5-5 and TRBJ2-1, with D possibly being TRBD1 (5 bases). CDR3 length: 16 amino acids. The germline V gene has CDR1 SGHKS and CDR2 YYEKEE (reference sequence). Trimming took off 0 bases at V and 3 bases at J, with 13 bases between the two ends.

This clonotype was seen a handful of times. This sequence joins TRBV30 and TRBJ2-7; D remains unclear. V was shortened by 1 base and J by 2 bases, with 12 bases between the two germline ends. Germline V CDR1 and CDR2: GTSNPN, SVGIG (reference sequence). The CDR3 extends over 14 amino acids. DNA for the CDR3: TGTGCCTGGAGTGCGACCCTCCCAACCTACGAGCAGTACTTC. Translated, it gives CAWSATLPTYEQYF.

J is TRBJ2-1 and V is TRBV28; TRBD2 matches 8 bases. The CDR3 is 15 residues long. Germline lookup yields CDR1 MDHEN and CDR2 SYDVKM. J gave up 7 bases and V 7 bases, and 12 bases lay outside the gene matches. CDR3 sequence (DNA): TGTGCCAGCATCAAACCCCGGGGCGGGAGGAATGAGCAGTTCTTC. Its protein is CASIKPRGGRNEQFF.

This clonotype has a handful of counts. J is TRBJ2-1 and V is TRBV5-1, with D possibly being TRBD2 (5 bases). CDR3 length equals 16 residues. The V end lost 0 bases, the J end lost 0 bases, and 10 bases lay between the germline ends. Germline lookup yields CDR1 SGHRS and CDR2 YFSETQ. The CDR3 DNA is TGCGCCAGCAGCTTGGATGAGGGAAGCTCCTACAATGAGCAGTTCTTC. It codes for CASSLDEGSSYNEQFF.

This clonotype was counted a few times. The CDR3 sequence: CASSLSGGHPYEQYF. The DNA for the CDR3 is TGTGCCAGCAGTTTATCGGGCGGGCACCCTTACGAGCAGTACTTC. The chain combines TRBV27 with TRBJ2-7, with D tentatively TRBD2 (5 bases). Germline V gene lookup returns CDR1 MNHEY and CDR2 SMNVEV (reference sequence). The CDR3 is 15 amino acids. V was shortened by 0 bases and J by 4 bases, with 13 bases between the two germline ends.

This clonotype was seen a handful of times. The V gene is TRBV5-1, the J gene TRBJ2-3, with TRBD2 matching 9 bases. The trim removed 6 bases at V and 4 bases at J, leaving 15 bases unmatched. Per germline, CDR1 SGHRS and CDR2 YFSETQ. This CDR3 contains 17 residues. CDR3 nucleotides: TGCGCCAGCACCCTCATGGGTAGCGGGAGTCAATCAGATACGCAGTATTTT. Its protein is CASTLMGSGSQSDTQYF.

This clonotype appeared many times. J is TRBJ2-7 and V is TRBV7-3, with D tentatively TRBD1 (6 bases). Germline CDR1 SGHTA, CDR2 FQGTGA. The CDR3 length is 18 residues. V was shortened by 5 bases and J by 3 bases, with 26 bases between the two germline ends. The CDR3 region is CASSPRGGLGYSNYEQYF. As DNA, the CDR3 is TGTGCCAGCAGCCCACGAGGGGGTTTGGGGTACTCCAACTACGAGCAGTACTTC.

The J gene is TRBJ2-7, the V gene TRBV5-6; D remains ambiguous. The CDR3 runs to 14 residues. V was pared by 0 bases and J by 2 bases, with 9 bases between. Germline assignment: CDR1 SGHDT and CDR2 YYEEEE. DNA for the CDR3: TGTGCCAGCAGCTTGGCTACCCTTACCTACGAGCAGTACTTC. Protein product: CASSLATLTYEQYF.

This clonotype was observed a handful of times. The chain recombines TRBV28 with TRBJ2-1, with D possibly TRBD2 on 5 matching bases. V was trimmed by 4 bases and J by 4 bases, leaving 14 bases between them. This CDR3 has 15 residues. The germline V gene has CDR1 MDHEN and CDR2 SYDVKM. CDR3 region: CASSSGSTPYNEQFF. The CDR3 nucleotides read TGTGCCAGCAGTTCGGGATCCACTCCTTACAATGAGCAGTTCTTC.

This clonotype was counted a few times. The rearrangement joins TRBV20-1 to TRBJ2-1; D may be TRBD1 (6 bases). The V gene lost 6 bases and the J gene lost 4 bases, with 13 bases spanning the gap. CDR3 size: 13 residues. Germline lookup yields CDR1 DFQATT and CDR2 SNEGSKA (reference sequence). As DNA, the CDR3 is TGCAGTGCCCTGTTGGACAGTTACAATGAGCAGTTCTTC. The encoded protein is CSALLDSYNEQFF.

This clonotype was recorded many times. This chain connects TRBV20-1 to TRBJ2-3, with 11 bases fitting TRBD2. The germline CDR1 and CDR2 sequences are DFQATT and SNEGSKA (reference sequence). Trimming took 4 bases from V and 1 from J; bases not matched to a gene: 4. This CDR3 region has 15 residues. For the CDR3, the DNA is TGCAGTGCTAATCCGGGACTAGCGGGCACAGATACGCAGTATTTT. It encodes CSANPGLAGTDTQYF.

This clonotype showed up just a few times. The rearrangement uses TRBV20-1 and TRBJ2-3; TRBD2 is a possible D gene (5 bases). Germline lookup yields CDR1 DFQATT and CDR2 SNEGSKA (reference sequence). The CDR3 is 14 amino acids. V was pared by 6 bases and J by 0 bases, with 13 bases between. The CDR3 DNA reads as TGCAGTGCCTCCGACGAGGGTAGCACAGATACGCAGTATTTT. This gives the protein CSASDEGSTDTQYF.

The chain uses TRBV6-1 and TRBJ2-7, with D possibly TRBD1 on 5 matching bases. V lost 8 bases to trimming and J lost 5 bases, with 22 bases between them. The germline CDR1 and CDR2 sequences are MNHNS and SASEGT. CDR3 size: 15 residues. The CDR3 DNA reads TGTGCCAGCCTCCACAGGACGAGAAAGAAGAACGAGCAGTACTTC. Translated, it gives CASLHRTRKKNEQYF.